The clone carrying this T cell receptor (beta chain) came up a few times. The target antigen is unknown. The record originates from a study of T cells after yellow fever vaccination. Findings and caveats of the study: A small proportion of clonotypes was detected in both the CD4 and CD8 compartments. Abundant clonotypes (contaminants from the bulk population) could be present in FACS-sorted repertoires.

The 5'RACE template-switching step produced TCR cDNA and added a universal primer site and UMIs. TCRdb reanalysed the 5' RACE reads using MiXCR and keeps one entry per CDR3 protein. Among hundreds of thousands of distinct CDR3 sequences listed, roughly an eighth were seen once. CDR1 and CDR2 (germline): MNHNS, SASEGT. With 1 base removed from V and 7 bases from J, the gap between germline ends came to 12 bases. The CDR3 length is 14 residues. This specimen consisted of PBMCs, obtained on the day of the yellow fever booster vaccination. The rearrangement links TRBV6-1 to TRBJ2-3; D is ambiguous. This TCR was sampled from a man in his thirties or forties who received the YFV17D yellow fever vaccine. CDR3 region: CASSEVGGVHTQYF. DNA of the CDR3: TGTGCCAGCAGTGAAGTAGGTGGGGTTCATACGCAGTATTTT.